The 31 T cell receptor beta chains given below trace back to one sample, sequenced in a study of cytomegalovirus exposure and HLA in healthy donors. PCR amplification relied on 60 Vbeta primers (plus 13 Jbeta primers). The table came from immunoSEQ multiplex PCR; TCRdb's copy has only in-frame clones and leaves some out. In the table there are over 150,000 clones, around 81% of which are singletons. Sequencing was done on a sample of PBMCs. These receptors were obtained from a middle-aged woman in good health and CMV-seropositive.

The chain has TRBV5-6 and TRBJ1-1; 11 nucleotides match TRBD1. Germline assignment: CDR1 SGHDT and CDR2 YYEEEE. The CDR3 sequence is 16 residues long. After removal of 2 bases from V and 0 bases from J, the junction contained 3 bases not matched to a gene. CDR3 loop: CASSFGTGGMNTEAFF. The CDR3 DNA reads as TGTGCCAGCAGCTTTGGGACAGGGGGGATGAACACTGAAGCTTTCTTT.

The J gene is TRBJ2-3, the V gene TRBV19; 7 nucleotides match TRBD2. V lost 6 bases and J lost 6; bases outside the gene matches: 12. The CDR3 extends over 15 amino acids. Germline V gives CDR1 LNHDA, CDR2 SQIVND (reference sequence). The CDR3 loop is CASSRRGLPSDTQYF. CDR3 sequence (DNA): TGTGCCAGTAGCCGCCGGGGACTACCTTCCGATACGCAGTATTTT.

J is TRBJ2-1 and V is TRBV5-1, with 9 bases lining up with TRBD1. Germline lookup yields CDR1 SGHRS and CDR2 YFSETQ. There are 13 residues in the CDR3. Trimming cost V 4 bases and J 5 bases; bases outside gene matches: 1. The CDR3 protein is CASSGDRDNEQFF. The CDR3 nucleotides read TGCGCCAGCAGCGGGGACAGGGACAATGAGCAGTTCTTC.

As regards this clone: The junction departs from germline at one end; a sequencing error may be responsible. The chain couples TRBV2 to TRBJ2-1; possibly TRBD2 for D (7 bases). There are 16 residues in the CDR3. CDR1 and CDR2 (germline): SNHLY, FYNNEI. The chain's CDR3 is CASSEEGGSTYNEQFF. CDR3 in DNA: TGTGCCAGCAGCGAAGAGGGGGGGAGCACCTACAATGAGCAGTTCTTC.

This clone was seen once. The V call is TRBV19, the J call TRBJ1-5; no firm D call. This CDR3 is built from 16 residues. Per the germline V gene, CDR1 is LNHDA and CDR2 is SQIVND (reference sequence). Trimming left V 3 bases short and J 0 bases short, with 12 bases between. This chain's CDR3 is CASSIKRSYSNQPQHF. CDR3 sequence (DNA): TGTGCCAGTAGTATTAAGAGGTCTTATAGCAATCAGCCCCAGCATTTT.

V is TRBV9 and J is TRBJ2-7; no clear D gene. Germline-derived CDR1 and CDR2 are SGDLS and YYNGEE. V lost 3 bases and J 1 base, leaving 8 bases between the germline ends. The CDR3 sequence is 13 residues long. Written as DNA, the CDR3 is TGTGCCAGCAGCGCTGGGCAGTCCTACGAGCAGTACTTC. Its translation is CASSAGQSYEQYF.

The V gene is TRBV7-9, the J gene TRBJ2-1, with TRBD2 identical over 11 bases. The V and J ends lost 1 base and 8 bases, in that order; junction bases with no gene match: 7. The CDR3 loop spans 16 amino acids. The V gene's germline CDR1 is SEHNR and CDR2 FQNEAQ (reference sequence). The CDR3 nucleotides read TGTGCCAGCAGCTTAGGGACTAGCGGGTTAGTGGATGAGCAGTTCTTC. This encodes CASSLGTSGLVDEQFF.

This chain links TRBV25-1 with TRBJ2-5; 8 bases map to TRBD2. With the DNA end fitting TRBJ2-7 better, the J assignment may be wrong. The germline CDR1 and CDR2 sequences are MGHDK and SYGVNS. CDR3 length: 15 amino acids. The CDR3 sequence: CASSDIERELHEQYF. CDR3 coding DNA: TGTGCCAGCAGTGATATCGAGCGGGAGCTCCACGAGCAGTACTTC.

The chain joins TRBV7-6 to TRBJ2-7, with TRBD2 as a possible D gene (6 bases). The CDR3 spans 14 residues. Trimming took off 1 base at V and 4 bases at J, with 11 bases between the two ends. Germline V gene lookup returns CDR1 SGHVS and CDR2 FNYEAQ. The CDR3 DNA follows: TGTGCCAGCAGCTTAGTAGCGGAAGATTACGAGCAGTACTTC. It yields the protein CASSLVAEDYEQYF.

The rearrangement links TRBV12-5 to TRBJ1-5, with D possibly being TRBD1 (5 bases). Looked up from germline, CDR1 is LGHNT and CDR2 is FRNRAP. V dropped 0 bases and J dropped 3 bases, with 9 bases sitting between them. The CDR3 spans 15 residues. The CDR3 sequence is CASGLVQAYNQPQHF. The CDR3 nucleotides are TGTGCTAGTGGTTTGGTACAGGCCTACAATCAGCCCCAGCATTTT.

Only one count was recorded for this clone. The chain is built from TRBV5-1 and TRBJ2-3; 7 nucleotides match TRBD2. Per germline, CDR1 SGHRS and CDR2 YFSETQ. The CDR3 consists of 16 residues. V gave up 4 bases and J gave up 2 bases; unmatched junction bases: 10. The DNA of the CDR3 is TGCGCCAGCAGCCCCCGAAGGCGGGACTACACAGATACGCAGTATTTT. Amino acids: CASSPRRRDYTDTQYF.

This clone was picked up a small number of times. The rearrangement uses TRBV18 and TRBJ2-5; maybe TRBD1 (5 bases). V was pared by 6 bases and J by 2 bases, with 19 bases between. Germline CDR1 and CDR2: KGHSH and LQKENI. CDR3 size: 16 residues. The CDR3 sequence: CASSLTVDSPQETQYF. In DNA, the CDR3 is TGTGCCAGCTCTCTTACAGTTGACAGTCCTCAAGAGACCCAGTACTTC.

The J gene is TRBJ2-1, the V gene TRBV5-1; 8 bases fit TRBD1. The CDR3 sequence is 16 residues long. The junction had 10 bases not matched to a gene; V was cut back by 4 bases and J by 4 bases. Germline V gene data show CDR1 as SGHRS and CDR2 as YFSETQ. The CDR3 here is CASSPTRDRLYNEQFF. CDR3 DNA sequence: TGCGCCAGCAGCCCGACCCGGGACAGGTTGTACAATGAGCAGTTCTTC.

This clone was seen a handful of times. This chain connects TRBV5-6 to TRBJ1-2, with 7 bases matching TRBD1. Germline CDR1 and CDR2: SGHDT and YYEEEE. The junction had 4 bases not matched to a gene; V was cut back by 5 bases and J by 3 bases. The CDR3 extends over 13 amino acids. The DNA for the CDR3 is TGTGCCAGCAGACGGACAGGAGACTATGGCTACACCTTC. It specifies CASRRTGDYGYTF.

In its sample, this clone was seen once. V and J are TRBV27 and TRBJ2-4; 13 positions match TRBD2. The V gene end was trimmed by 7 bases and the J gene end by 1 base; junction bases not matched to a gene: 19. Germline lookup yields CDR1 MNHEY and CDR2 SMNVEV (reference sequence). The CDR3 has 21 residues. The chain's CDR3 is CASTPGGTSGNRLQAKNIQYF. The CDR3 DNA follows: TGTGCCAGCACACCCGGGGGGACTAGCGGGAACCGTCTTCAGGCCAAAAACATTCAGTACTTC.

The table lists this clone with a few counts. CDR3 bases: TGTGCCAGCAGTGATGTCCGAGGGGGCACCATATATTTT. Protein product: CASSDVRGGTIYF. This chain connects TRBV2 to TRBJ1-3; D is possibly TRBD1 (6 bases). Trimming cost V 3 bases and J 9 bases, with 12 bases left between them. The CDR3 has 13 residues. Germline lookup yields CDR1 SNHLY and CDR2 FYNNEI.

This chain links TRBV18 with TRBJ2-6, with D possibly TRBD1 on 6 matching bases. CDR1 is KGHSH, CDR2 LQKENI, per germline. The V end was cut by 3 bases, the J end by 2 bases, with 8 bases between. This CDR3 is 15 amino acids long. CDR3 in amino acids: CASSPDSPGANVLTF. The CDR3 bases are TGTGCCAGCTCACCGGACAGCCCTGGGGCCAACGTCCTGACTTTC.

The V gene is TRBV29-1, the J gene TRBJ2-7; 7 nucleotides line up with TRBD1. From germline, CDR1 is SQVTM and CDR2 ANQGSEA. The CDR3 extends over 14 amino acids. V shed 5 bases and J 0 bases; nucleotides not matched to a gene: 7. The CDR3 region is CSVLLQGPSYEQYF. The DNA of the CDR3 is TGCAGCGTTCTCCTACAGGGGCCCTCCTACGAGCAGTACTTC.

The chain uses TRBV30 and TRBJ2-1; D unresolved. Trimming shortened V by 3 bases and J by 9 bases, and 9 bases separated the two germline ends. Per germline, CDR1 GTSNPN and CDR2 SVGIG (reference sequence). This CDR3 has 11 residues. The CDR3 reads CAWRRGVEQFF. DNA of the CDR3: TGTGCCTGGAGACGCGGAGTTGAGCAGTTCTTC.

The CDR3 reads CASSSGTGVLQETQYF. As DNA, the CDR3 is TGCGCCAGCAGCTCTGGGACAGGAGTATTACAAGAGACCCAGTACTTC. The V and J genes are TRBV5-1 and TRBJ2-5, with 8 nucleotides matching TRBD1. Germline CDR1 reads SGHRS; CDR2 reads YFSETQ. Trimming at V came to 3 bases and at J to 2 bases, leaving 9 bases not matched to a gene. The CDR3 covers 16 residues.

The chain combines TRBV7-2 with TRBJ2-1, with a tentative D call TRBD1 (5 bases). V was shortened by 5 bases and J by 9 bases, with 11 bases between the two germline ends. The germline V gene encodes CDR1 SGHTA and CDR2 FQGNSA. CDR3 length: 12 amino acids. CDR3 loop: CASSPQGSEQFF. DNA of the CDR3: TGTGCCAGCAGCCCCCAGGGAAGTGAGCAGTTCTTC.

The rearrangement uses TRBV10-2 and TRBJ2-7; TRBD2 agrees at 12 bases. This CDR3 comprises 17 residues. In germline, CDR1 is WSHSY, CDR2 SAAADI. V lost 8 bases and J lost 2; bases outside the gene matches: 13. The CDR3 DNA reads TGCGCCAGCGGGCATGGGTGGACTAGCGGGAACGCCTACGAGCAGTACTTC. Its translation: CASGHGWTSGNAYEQYF.

The chain has TRBV15 and TRBJ2-3; D is possibly TRBD2 (6 bases). The CDR3 is 17 amino acids. Germline-derived CDR1 and CDR2 are LNHNV and YYDKDF (reference sequence). The V and J ends lost 1 base and 0 bases respectively, with 14 bases between them. CDR3 coding DNA: TGTGCCACCAGCAGAGGGGGGGTCGCTCTTAGCACAGATACGCAGTATTTT. It specifies CATSRGGVALSTDTQYF.

The chain uses TRBV2 and TRBJ2-1; D call uncertain. The V and J ends lost 4 bases and 5 bases respectively, with 9 bases between them. Germline CDR1 and CDR2: SNHLY and FYNNEI. The CDR3 length is 13 residues. DNA for the CDR3: TGTGCCAGCAGTGCCGTCTCAGACAATGAGCAGTTCTTC. Its protein is CASSAVSDNEQFF.

This clone came up a few times. This sequence joins TRBV11-2 and TRBJ2-1; 7 bases line up with TRBD2. Germline CDR1 reads SGHAT; CDR2 reads FQNNGV. This CDR3 contains 17 residues. The ends lost 1 base at V and 5 bases at J; junction bases unmatched: 11. The CDR3 DNA sequence: TGTGCCAGCAGCTTAGGGAGCGGGACCGGGATCAACAATGAGCAGTTCTTC. Translating gives CASSLGSGTGINNEQFF.

The rearrangement joins TRBV7-2 to TRBJ2-5; D unclear. CDR3 length equals 12 residues. The V gene lost 5 bases and the J gene lost 5 bases, with 9 bases spanning the gap. Germline lookup yields CDR1 SGHTA and CDR2 FQGNSA. CDR3 nucleotides: TGTGCCAGCAGCGCGCCCTGGGAGACCCAGTACTTC. Its protein product is CASSAPWETQYF.

This chain joins TRBV9 and TRBJ1-1; TRBD1 aligns across 7 bases. The germline V gene encodes CDR1 SGDLS and CDR2 YYNGEE. V lost 4 bases, J lost 1 base, and 10 bases stayed unmatched. The CDR3 runs 16 residues. CDR3 bases: TGTGCCAGCAGCCCCCAAGGGACAGTCCCGAACACTGAAGCTTTCTTT. It yields the protein CASSPQGTVPNTEAFF.

This chain links TRBV6-5 with TRBJ1-6; D is ambiguous. Trimming removed 6 bases at V and 5 bases at J, with 14 bases between. Germline-derived CDR1 and CDR2 are MNHEY and SVGAGI. The CDR3 has 15 amino acids. The CDR3 here is CASSLGRWDNSPLHF. For the CDR3, the DNA is TGTGCCAGCAGCCTAGGGAGGTGGGATAATTCACCCCTCCACTTT.

The chain has TRBV14 and TRBJ2-7, with D unclear. Germline CDR1 is SGHDN and CDR2 is FVKESK. The CDR3 spans 13 residues. V was cut by 4 bases and J by 0 bases, with 7 bases left in between. This CDR3 is CASSRATSYEQYF. CDR3 DNA: TGTGCCAGCAGCCGGGCGACCTCCTACGAGCAGTACTTC.

This chain joins TRBV25-1 and TRBJ1-2; the D gene is possibly TRBD1 (6 bases). The germline V gene encodes CDR1 MGHDK and CDR2 SYGVNS. The V end lost 3 bases, the J end lost 8 bases, and 16 bases lay between the germline ends. The CDR3 runs to 14 residues. The CDR3 coding sequence is TGTGCCAGCAGTGATTACAGGGTAGGGCCGGGCTACACCTTC. Its protein product is CASSDYRVGPGYTF.

This sequence joins TRBV28 and TRBJ2-7, with a weak D call TRBD1 (5 bases). The CDR3 extends over 15 amino acids. Germline CDR1 MDHEN, CDR2 SYDVKM. Trimming pared 7 bases from V and 4 bases from J, leaving 20 bases between. CDR3 amino acids: CASISRGRKGYEQYF. The DNA for the CDR3 is TGTGCCAGCATTTCAAGGGGTAGGAAGGGTTACGAGCAGTACTTC.